This T cell receptor (beta chain) was sequenced in a study of T cells in Graves' hyperthyroidism and ophthalmopathy. This clonotype was detected ten times or more. Its antigen is unknown. The CDR3 sequence is 13 residues long. CDR1 LGHDT and CDR2 YNNKEL come from the germline V gene (reference sequence). V shed 1 base and J shed 4 bases, with 8 bases lying between them. General study points: Blood also carried most thyroid clonotypes expanded above 0.001.

What was amplified from RNA transcripts were TCR beta CDR3 regions. When the TCR CDR3 underwent first-round RT-PCR, the HTBI primer set was used. TCRdb re-derived calls from the multiplex PCR reads in MiXCR, one entry per CDR3 protein. This sample yields about half a million distinct CDR3 sequences, of which 20% to 25% are seen a single time; approximately 54% belongs to the top ten. The chain is built from TRBV3-1 and TRBJ2-7; D gene uncertain. The receptor comes from a woman in her 70s with Graves' ophthalmopathy. Sequencing used blood. The CDR3 region has the DNA TGTGCCAGCAGCCAAGTGTCTTCTTACGAGCAGTACTTC. It is translated as CASSQVSSYEQYF.